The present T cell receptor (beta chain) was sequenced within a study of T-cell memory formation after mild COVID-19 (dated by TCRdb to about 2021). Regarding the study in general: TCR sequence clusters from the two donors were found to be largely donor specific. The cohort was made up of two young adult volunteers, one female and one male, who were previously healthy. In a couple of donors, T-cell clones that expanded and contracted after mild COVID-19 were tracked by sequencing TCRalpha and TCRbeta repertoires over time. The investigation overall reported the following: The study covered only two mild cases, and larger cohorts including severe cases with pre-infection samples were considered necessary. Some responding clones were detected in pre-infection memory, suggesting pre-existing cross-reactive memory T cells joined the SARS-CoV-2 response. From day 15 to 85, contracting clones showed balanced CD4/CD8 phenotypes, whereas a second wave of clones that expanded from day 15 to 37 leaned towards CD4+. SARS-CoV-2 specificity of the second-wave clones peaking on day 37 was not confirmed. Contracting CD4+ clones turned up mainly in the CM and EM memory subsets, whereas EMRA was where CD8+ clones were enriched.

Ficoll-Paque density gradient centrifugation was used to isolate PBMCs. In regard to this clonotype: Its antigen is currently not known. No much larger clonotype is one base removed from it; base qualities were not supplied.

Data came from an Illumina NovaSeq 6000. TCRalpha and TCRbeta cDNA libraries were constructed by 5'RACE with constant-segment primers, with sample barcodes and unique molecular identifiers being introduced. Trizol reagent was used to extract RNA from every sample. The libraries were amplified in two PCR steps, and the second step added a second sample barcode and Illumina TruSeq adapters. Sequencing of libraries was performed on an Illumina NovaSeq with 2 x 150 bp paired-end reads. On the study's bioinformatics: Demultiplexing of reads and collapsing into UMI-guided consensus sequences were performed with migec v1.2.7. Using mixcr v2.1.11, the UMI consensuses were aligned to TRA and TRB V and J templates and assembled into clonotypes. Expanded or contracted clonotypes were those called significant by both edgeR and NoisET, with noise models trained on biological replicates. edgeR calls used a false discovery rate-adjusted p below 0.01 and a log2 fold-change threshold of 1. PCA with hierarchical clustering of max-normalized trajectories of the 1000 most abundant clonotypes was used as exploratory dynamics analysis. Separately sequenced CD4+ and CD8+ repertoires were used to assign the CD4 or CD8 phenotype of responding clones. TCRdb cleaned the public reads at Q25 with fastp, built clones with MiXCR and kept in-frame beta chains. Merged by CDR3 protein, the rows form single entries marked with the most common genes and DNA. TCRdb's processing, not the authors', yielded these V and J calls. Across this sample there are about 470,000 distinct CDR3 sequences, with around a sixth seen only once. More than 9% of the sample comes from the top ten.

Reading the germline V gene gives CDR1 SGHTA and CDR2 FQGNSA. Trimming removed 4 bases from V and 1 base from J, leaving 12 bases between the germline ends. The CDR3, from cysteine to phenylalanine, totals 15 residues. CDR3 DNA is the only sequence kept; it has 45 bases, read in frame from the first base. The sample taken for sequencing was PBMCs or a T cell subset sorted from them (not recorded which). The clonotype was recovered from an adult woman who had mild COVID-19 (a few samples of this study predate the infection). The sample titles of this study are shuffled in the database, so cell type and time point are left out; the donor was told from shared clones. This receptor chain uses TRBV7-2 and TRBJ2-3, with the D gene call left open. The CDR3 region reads CASSYSRFGTDTQYF. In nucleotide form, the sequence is TGTGCCAGCAGCTACTCTAGATTCGGCACAGATACGCAGTATTTT.